This T cell receptor (beta chain) comes out of a study of cytomegalovirus exposure and HLA in healthy donors. Regarding the study as a whole: First-cohort TCR clusters were later found to tend to co-occur in the 120 validation repertoires.

As to this clone: Its target is unknown.

The data were produced by immunoSEQ multiplex PCR, yet TCRdb's version contains in-frame clones alone and is incomplete. The sample lists roughly 50,000 clones; roughly 93% were seen once. Sequenced: PBMCs. This receptor was identified in a young woman in good health and CMV-seropositive.

The CDR3 sequence: CASSSPAGAGASDTQYF. The DNA for the CDR3 is TGTGCCAGCAGCTCACCCGCAGGAGCGGGGGCCTCAGATACGCAGTATTTT. The J gene is TRBJ2-3, the V gene TRBV7-9; 8 nucleotides line up with TRBD2. Germline loops: CDR1 SEHNR, CDR2 FQNEAQ (reference sequence). V was pared by 4 bases and J by 4 bases, with 13 bases of the junction left unmatched. The CDR3 length is 17 residues.